Listed below are T cell receptor beta chains from one sample, sequenced in a study of molecular identifiers for immune sequencing clone quantification. TCRdb passed the PCR reads through MiXCR, listing each CDR3 protein once. This sample has about 640,000 distinct CDR3 sequences, with about 20% found just once. The sample was naive CD8+ T cells from blood, with Jurkat cell RNA spiked in. These receptors were taken from a human donor in good health. Some libraries in this study had Jurkat cell RNA spiked in. Both conserved end residues are part of each CDR3. Each record gives: J gene, V gene, CDR3 protein.

>TRBJ2-1|TRBV7-2
CASSLDRSSYNEQFF
>TRBJ2-7|TRBV13
CASSLGLAGGPSYEQYF
>TRBJ1-2|TRBV9
CASSVRSKHYGYTF
>TRBJ1-2|TRBV7-9
CASSPSAGGLYGYTF
>TRBJ2-5|TRBV19
CASTPGEGPETQYF
>TRBJ2-3|TRBV5-1
CASSLGGPRGPGDTQYF
>TRBJ2-3|TRBV7-9
CASSSAGDTQYF
>TRBJ2-7|TRBV4-1
CASSQVQAYEQYF
>TRBJ2-5|TRBV19
CASSRGTGGETEYF
>TRBJ2-7|TRBV28
CATLGQGTYEQYF
>TRBJ2-2|TRBV7-6
CASSLYLQGSSVASTGELFF
>TRBJ1-1|TRBV25-1
CASSGSVMNTEAFF
>TRBJ2-3|TRBV7-8
CASSLAQPLAGVTDTQYF
>TRBJ2-7|TRBV6-1
CASRPPGQGANSYEQYF
>TRBJ1-1|TRBV12-3/TRBV12-4
CASSWDRNTEAFF
>TRBJ2-1|TRBV11-2
CASSLYTRGPYNEQFF
>TRBJ2-3|TRBV28
CASIRVGDSTDTQYF
>TRBJ2-1|TRBV20-1
CSARIPERYYNEQFF
>TRBJ2-2|TRBV27
CASANTGLPGELFF
>TRBJ2-7|TRBV27
CASSQSGQLYEQYF
>TRBJ2-7|TRBV11-2
CASSLGAGEPYEQYF
>TRBJ2-7|TRBV10-3
CAIGGGYEQYF
>TRBJ2-7|TRBV28
CASSLRPRETYEQYF
>TRBJ2-7|TRBV20-1
CSGGASGRASRNEQYF
>TRBJ1-5|TRBV29-1
CSVPRSRDLGNQPQHF
>TRBJ1-1|TRBV4-1
CASSQGIPGTMNTEAFF
>TRBJ2-2|TRBV19
CASSTLQGWVGELFF
>TRBJ2-7|TRBV6-2/TRBV6-3
CASSPRERFVGQYF
>TRBJ2-4|TRBV7-7
CASSLERKTLMAKNIQYF
>TRBJ2-2|TRBV24-1
CATGTRRDTNTGELFF
>TRBJ2-1|TRBV12-3/TRBV12-4
CASSPKAGTGQRYNEQFF
>TRBJ2-7|TRBV27
CASSLSGQTYEQYF
>TRBJ2-1|TRBV27
CASSLWVGVTYNEQFF
>TRBJ1-6|TRBV20-1
CSAREDRVFGSPLHF
>TRBJ1-2|TRBV6-5
CASSLQANYGYTF
>TRBJ2-7|TRBV28
CASSDMRTTTPYEQYF
>TRBJ2-6|TRBV27
CASRETSGGAYSGANVLTF
>TRBJ2-7|TRBV6-1
CASSEELVGSYEQYF
>TRBJ2-3|TRBV7-2
CASSISGPSGVTDTQYF
>TRBJ1-6|TRBV7-9
CASSLGGDVNNSPLHF
>TRBJ1-5|TRBV6-1
CASSGGRLRGHEPQHF
>TRBJ1-5|TRBV30
CAWRGYSNQPQHF
>TRBJ2-7|TRBV27
CASSLVPGAYEQYF
>TRBJ1-6|TRBV7-9
CATTPADNSPLHF
>TRBJ2-1|TRBV29-1
CSALGHSDNEQFF
>TRBJ1-1|TRBV10-3
CAISTANTEAFF
>TRBJ1-4|TRBV6-5
CASSYSINALREKLFF
>TRBJ2-1|TRBV19
CASATGTVNEQFF
>TRBJ2-1|TRBV11-2
CATLPLAGGEEQFF
>TRBJ2-5|TRBV30
CAWGGFDETQYF
>TRBJ2-5|TRBV3-1
CASSQERGLAAYQETQYF
>TRBJ2-5|TRBV7-9
CASSRPDRGDQETQYF
>TRBJ2-1|TRBV2
CASSWDLTGAHEQFF
>TRBJ1-3|TRBV12-3/TRBV12-4
CASSWSGQGASNTIYF
>TRBJ2-7|TRBV7-9
CASSPGWGQSPNSYEQYF